The clone carrying this TCR beta chain was recorded at least ten times. Its antigen is unknown. Germline V gene lookup returns CDR1 MDHEN and CDR2 SYDVKM. The V and J ends lost 6 bases and 2 bases, in that order; junction bases with no gene match: 13. This CDR3 spans 16 amino acids. These data are taken from a study of T cells after yellow fever vaccination. Looking at the study overall: Preparation of fractions with low cell numbers was performed using SMART-Seq v4 Ultra Low Input.

Study-level results: FACS-sorted repertoires might harbor abundant contaminating clonotypes from the bulk population. A large majority of primary-vaccination clones showed up again after the booster (96% CD4, 88% CD8).

Generation of TCR cDNA used 5'RACE template switching (which added a universal primer site and UMIs). Via MiXCR, TCRdb re-called the 5' RACE reads, giving one row per CDR3 protein. Of some 390,000 distinct CDR3 sequences in the sample, over 5% were seen once. Material: PBMCs, obtained 5 days after the yellow fever booster vaccination. The V gene is TRBV28, the J gene TRBJ2-7; TRBD2 matches 7 bases. This clonotype originated in a man aged 30 to 45 who received the YFV17D yellow fever vaccine. The CDR3 protein is CASSPGGRGAPYEQYF. The CDR3 DNA reads TGTGCCAGCAGCCCTGGGGGGAGGGGAGCCCCCTACGAGCAGTACTTC.